This paragraph covers one TCR beta chain sequence. V lost 4 bases and J lost 4; bases outside the gene matches: 10. There are 15 residues in the CDR3. Germline V CDR1 and CDR2: LGHDT, YNNKEL (reference sequence). Profiled with immunoSEQ multiplex PCR; TCRdb holds only in-frame clones, not every one. The sample shows 100,000 to 150,000 clones, approximately 88% of them seen only once. The sample originates from a study of blood T cell repertoires in COVID-19. This rearrangement joins TRBV3-1 (or the pseudogene TRBV3-2) to TRBJ2-7, with TRBD2 matching over 7 bases. This sequence originates from a man between 45 and 60 years old with acute or convalescent COVID-19. Sequenced material: peripheral blood. CDR3 amino acids: CASSLKRDPVYEQYF. As DNA, the CDR3 is TGTGCCAGCAGCCTAAAGCGGGACCCTGTGTACGAGCAGTACTTC.